This note documents a single T cell receptor (beta chain) sequence. TCRdb's copy holds only in-frame clones and misses some; the assay was immunoSEQ multiplex PCR. The table includes about 1,500,000 clones, roughly 96% detected once. The data were taken from a study of shared clonotypes between healthy human individuals. Germline CDR1 and CDR2: PRHDT and FYEKMQ (reference sequence). The V end lost 2 bases, the J end lost 0 bases, and 21 bases lay between the germline ends. The CDR3 runs 19 residues. This clonotype was obtained from a man aged 25 to 40 in good health. The rearrangement uses TRBV13 and TRBJ2-3, with D possibly being TRBD2 (5 bases). What was sequenced was naive CD4+ T cells sorted from blood. This sample's subset: CD45RA+ positively selected. The CDR3 sequence is CASSLLGSFRGMSTDTQYF. The CDR3 DNA reads as TGTGCCAGCAGCTTACTCGGATCCTTCCGGGGAATGAGCACAGATACGCAGTATTTT.